The 9 T cell receptor beta chains below were found in one sample sequenced in a study of memory CD4+ T cells and cytomegalovirus serostatus. TCRdb's copy holds only in-frame clones and misses some; the assay was immunoSEQ multiplex PCR. The profile shows roughly 50,000 clones, about three quarters of them singletons. Single viable CD3+CD4+CD8-CD45RO+ cells were sorted as the memory CD4+ T cells. The sequencing input was memory CD4+ T cells from blood. Receptor source: an adult in good health and CMV-seronegative.

The CDR3 DNA follows: TGTGCCAGCAGCCAAAGACAGGGGTCGGGCAGTGAAAAACTGTTTTTT. Its protein product is CASSQRQGSGSEKLFF. The gene calls are TRBV5-4 and TRBJ1-4, with 8 bases identical to TRBD1. This CDR3 has 16 residues. V lost 4 bases to trimming and J lost 7 bases; unmatched junction nucleotides: 12. Germline V gives CDR1 SGHNT, CDR2 YYREEE (reference sequence).

The CDR3 DNA reads as TGCGCCAGCAGCTCCGGAACCTTCTATGGCTACACCTTC. This codes for CASSSGTFYGYTF. The V call is TRBV5-1, the J call TRBJ1-2; no firm D call. V lost 3 bases and J 4 bases, leaving 10 bases between the germline ends. Germline CDR1 SGHRS, CDR2 YFSETQ. CDR3 length: 13 residues.

The chain is built from TRBV19 and TRBJ1-4, with unresolved D. Trimming took 3 bases from V and 3 from J, leaving 11 bases between them. This CDR3 has 15 amino acids. From germline, CDR1 is LNHDA and CDR2 SQIVND (reference sequence). The CDR3: CASSIVGSANEKLFF. The CDR3 bases are TGTGCCAGTAGTATCGTGGGATCGGCTAATGAAAAACTGTTTTTT.

This chain joins TRBV5-1 and TRBJ2-5, with 8 bases identical to TRBD2. The CDR3 has 15 residues. From germline, CDR1 is SGHRS and CDR2 YFSETQ. V trimming: 1 base; J trimming: 2 bases; junction bases outside the gene matches: 4. In nucleotides, the CDR3 is TGCGCCAGCAGCTTGAACCCGGGGGGGCAAGAGACCCAGTACTTC. Its translation: CASSLNPGGQETQYF.

V usage is TRBV2 and J usage is TRBJ2-1; TRBD2 matches at 8 bases. The trim removed 8 bases at V and 8 bases at J, leaving 5 bases unmatched. The germline V gene encodes CDR1 SNHLY and CDR2 FYNNEI. This CDR3 has 12 amino acids. DNA for the CDR3: TGTGCCAGCGGACTAGCCATCCATGAGCAGTTCTTC. This gives the protein CASGLAIHEQFF.

In DNA, the CDR3 is TGTGCCAGCAGTGCCCGGACGGGGCCGGGAGGCTACACCTTC. Protein: CASSARTGPGGYTF. The chain employs TRBV25-1 and TRBJ1-2; a weak D match, TRBD1 (5 bases). The CDR3 runs to 14 residues. From germline, CDR1 is MGHDK and CDR2 SYGVNS. With 4 bases removed from V and 8 bases from J, the gap between germline ends came to 17 bases.

This clone was seen a single time. J is TRBJ1-5 and V is TRBV5-6; possible D gene TRBD1, 6 bases. The CDR3 sequence is 15 residues long. With 6 bases removed from V and 2 bases from J, the gap between germline ends came to 15 bases. The germline CDR1 and CDR2 sequences are SGHDT and YYEEEE. In DNA form, the CDR3 reads TGTGCCAGCACCACGCGGGGGCCTGGCAATCAGCCCCAGCATTTT. Translation: CASTTRGPGNQPQHF.

The chain uses TRBV6-5 and TRBJ1-1; TRBD1 might be the D (6 bases). Trimming stripped 6 bases from V and 4 bases from J, with 12 bases between. Germline loops: CDR1 MNHEY, CDR2 SVGAGI. The CDR3 has 13 amino acids. CDR3 nucleotides: TGTGCCAGCAGGCTCGACAGGACCACTGAAGCTTTCTTT. This encodes CASRLDRTTEAFF.

Only a few counts were recorded for this clone. V gene TRBV18 combines with J gene TRBJ1-3; D remains unclear. Germline V gene data show CDR1 as KGHSH and CDR2 as LQKENI. The CDR3 has 13 residues. Deletions cut 9 bases from V and 0 bases from J, with 9 bases between. The CDR3 DNA reads as TGTGCCAGGCAGTTCCTCTCTGGAAACACCATATATTTT. This sequence encodes CARQFLSGNTIYF.